The 10 T cell receptor beta chains reported below all come from one sample, sequenced in a study of early T cells in non-severe SARS-CoV-2 infection. TCRdb used MiXCR to reprocess the 5' RACE reads, holding one entry per CDR3 protein. The sample includes 75,000 to 80,000 distinct CDR3 sequences, roughly 12% of them seen just once. The material was whole blood, obtained at baseline. The source is an adult who was a healthcare worker with PCR-confirmed SARS-CoV-2 infection or an uninfected control (not recorded which).

This clonotype was observed a handful of times. At one of its ends the junction is not consistent with the germline gene, which may arise from a read error. The chain joins TRBV18 to TRBJ1-1; D is undetermined. The CDR3 has 14 amino acids. CDR1 and CDR2 (germline): KGHSH, LQKENI. This CDR3 is CASSPSSGNIEAFF. In nucleotides, the CDR3 is TGTGCCAGCTCACCCTCTTCCGGGAACATTGAAGCTTTCTTT.

The sample holds many counts of this clonotype. This chain connects TRBV5-1 to TRBJ1-1, with a weak D call TRBD1 (5 bases). V was cut by 0 bases and J by 6 bases, with 15 bases left in between. Germline V gene data show CDR1 as SGHRS and CDR2 as YFSETQ. The CDR3 covers 15 residues. The CDR3 DNA reads TGCGCCAGCAGCTTGGACGGACAAAGGAGTTCTGAAGCTTTCTTT. Encoded protein: CASSLDGQRSSEAFF.

This clonotype was counted between two and nine times. The chain employs TRBV20-1 and TRBJ2-3; no definite D call. This CDR3 is built from 15 residues. Germline CDR1 and CDR2: DFQATT and SNEGSKA (reference sequence). The V gene lost 0 bases and the J gene lost 0 bases, with 10 bases spanning the gap. The CDR3 DNA reads TGCAGTGCTAGAGATCCTATCCGGAGCACAGATACGCAGTATTTT. It codes for CSARDPIRSTDTQYF.

This clonotype was counted ten times or more. The genes are TRBV20-1 and TRBJ2-6; 8 bases map to TRBD1. The CDR3 is 14 residues long. Per the germline V gene, CDR1 is DFQATT and CDR2 is SNEGSKA (reference sequence). After removal of 6 bases from V and 2 bases from J, the junction contained 3 bases not matched to a gene. The CDR3 is CSATDRAGANVLTF. CDR3 nucleotides: TGCAGTGCAACGGACAGGGCTGGGGCCAACGTCCTGACTTTC.

This clonotype has just a few counts. The J gene is TRBJ1-1, the V gene TRBV28, with D maybe TRBD1 (5 bases). The CDR3 extends over 15 amino acids. Trimming cost V 4 bases and J 4 bases, with 16 bases left between them. CDR1 and CDR2 from the germline V gene are MDHEN and SYDVKM. Here the CDR3 DNA reads TGTGCCAGCAGTTCTCCGGGACGTGGAGTCACTGAAGCTTTCTTT. Translated, it gives CASSSPGRGVTEAFF.

This clonotype was observed a few times. The V gene is TRBV6-5, the J gene TRBJ2-3; D is uncertain. The CDR3 totals 15 residues. With 0 bases removed from V and 2 bases from J, the gap between germline ends came to 9 bases. The germline CDR1 and CDR2 sequences are MNHEY and SVGAGI. CDR3 DNA sequence: TGTGCCAGCAGTTACTCGGTCCTCACCACAGATACGCAGTATTTT. This translates into CASSYSVLTTDTQYF.

Concerning this clonotype itself: The CDR3 does not close with the conserved phenylalanine or tryptophan, likely indicating a read error. J is TRBJ2-1 and V is TRBV11-2, with D unresolved. Trimming removed 2 bases at V and 8 bases at J, with 10 bases between. The CDR3 runs to 13 residues. Germline CDR1 and CDR2: SGHAT and FQNNGV. This chain's CDR3 is CASSLLHGHEQFS. The CDR3 DNA sequence: TGTGCCAGCAGCTTACTCCACGGCCATGAGCAGTTCTCC.

This clonotype has a handful of counts. The V and J genes are TRBV7-2 and TRBJ1-2; D is ambiguous. V lost 1 base and J 6 bases, leaving 6 bases between the germline ends. There are 12 residues in the CDR3. Germline-derived CDR1 and CDR2 are SGHTA and FQGNSA. The CDR3 coding sequence is TGTGCCAGCAGCTTAGGGACCCATGGCTACACCTTC. This translates into CASSLGTHGYTF.

This clonotype showed up just a few times. The genes are TRBV6-6 and TRBJ2-1; 8 nucleotides line up with TRBD1. Per the germline V gene, CDR1 is MNHNY and CDR2 is SVGAGI (reference sequence). The CDR3 runs to 15 residues. V lost 5 bases, J lost 6 bases, and 9 bases stayed unmatched. CDR3 in amino acids: CASSEQGEGFNEQFF. Written as DNA, the CDR3 is TGTGCCAGCAGTGAACAGGGGGAAGGTTTCAATGAGCAGTTCTTC.

The chain couples TRBV6-2 or TRBV6-3 to TRBJ2-4; weak D call: TRBD2 (7 bases). V was cut by 8 bases and J by 5 bases, with 19 bases left in between. Germline CDR1 reads MNHEY; CDR2 reads SVGEGT. The CDR3 contains 15 residues. The DNA of the CDR3 is TGTGCCAGCTCCACCACTGCGGGGGCCGAAAACATTCAGTACTTC. It codes for CASSTTAGAENIQYF.